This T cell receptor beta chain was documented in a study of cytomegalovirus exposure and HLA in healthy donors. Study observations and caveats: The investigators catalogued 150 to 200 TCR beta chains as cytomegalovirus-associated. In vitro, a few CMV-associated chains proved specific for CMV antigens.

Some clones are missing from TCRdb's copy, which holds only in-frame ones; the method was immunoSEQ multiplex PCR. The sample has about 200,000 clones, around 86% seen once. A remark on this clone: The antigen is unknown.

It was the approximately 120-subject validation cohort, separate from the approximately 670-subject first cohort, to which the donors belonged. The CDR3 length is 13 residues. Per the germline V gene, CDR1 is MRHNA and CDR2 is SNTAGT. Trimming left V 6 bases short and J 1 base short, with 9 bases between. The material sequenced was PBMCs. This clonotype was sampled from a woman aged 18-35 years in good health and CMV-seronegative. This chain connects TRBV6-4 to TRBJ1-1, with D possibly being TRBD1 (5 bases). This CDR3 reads CASSRQTNTEAFF. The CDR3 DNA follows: TGTGCCAGCAGCCGACAGACGAACACTGAAGCTTTCTTT.